A selection of T cell receptor beta chains follows, all from one sample in a study of Graves' ophthalmopathy and Graves' hyperthyroidism. Each CDR3 protein gets one entry after TCRdb re-called the multiplex PCR reads with MiXCR. The profile shows about 620,000 distinct CDR3 sequences, 22% of them singletons. Source material: peripheral blood. The receptors here all came from a woman between 18 and 29 years old with stable Graves' hyperthyroidism. Some clones in this sample may be carry-over from other donors' samples. CDR3s include the opening cysteine and the closing phenylalanine or tryptophan.

v_call cdr3_aa
TRBV11-2 CASSLDTVSSYEQYF
TRBV20-1 CSASSSGTGTYWGYGYTF
TRBV20-1 CSARVVGVDTEAFF
TRBV11-2 CASSFSESTEAFF
TRBV30 CAWSWATDNSPLHF
TRBV30 CAWSLEDTEAFF
TRBV11-2 CASSSGTGLMGKNIQYF
TRBV10-3 CAISARVCTEAFF
TRBV7-9 CASSSRDRLETQYF
TRBV7-9 CASSLDQWSPLHF
TRBV14 CASSQVGIGYGYTF
TRBV20-1 CSAPGVNYGYTF
TRBV27 CASSFGSTETGELFF
TRBV2 CASKGGQGFGYTF
TRBV28 CASSLWKVAGANVLTF
TRBV30 CAWSAAGGLFF
TRBV29-1 CSVERVQSLQNNYGYTF
TRBV24-1 CATSDPQDPHEQYF
TRBV12-3/TRBV12-4 CASSLGVSNQPQHF
TRBV12-5 CASGLDGTRTEAFF
TRBV15 CATSRRGTGNGYTF
TRBV6-1 CASRFGTHGPIQETQYF
TRBV11-2 CASSLGGTGTADEEQYF
TRBV3-1 CASSRWSQHHTNSYEQYF
TRBV27 CASGVRLGGYTF
TRBV7-2 CASSLWGAGNQPQHF
TRBV6-5 CASSFIRDRQAFF
TRBV7-2 CASSPPSHGELFF
TRBV6-5 CASSPTLSFSYEQYF
TRBV28 CASSPVEGYTEAFF
TRBV5-1 CASSLTGTGLETQYF
TRBV5-1 CASSPQGSVYEQYF
TRBV12-3/TRBV12-4 CASSLIVGNSPLHF
TRBV20-1 CSAARPTDSNQPQHF
TRBV7-2 CASSLASGTGAYEQYF
TRBV10-3 CAISEKGLSQYF
TRBV2 CASSAYLVGAEQYF
TRBV19 CARGDRAHQPQHF
TRBV29-1 CSATGTTYQETQYF
TRBV12-3/TRBV12-4 CASSPGVTGELFF
TRBV12-3/TRBV12-4 CASSFARDRQNTEAFF
TRBV12-3/TRBV12-4 CASSNRDRVTEAFF
TRBV28 CASSARSGNQPQHF
TRBV30 CAWSLQGVGGPLHF
TRBV11-2 CASSSSWGEQYF
TRBV12-3/TRBV12-4 CASTGVTSNQPQHF
TRBV7-9 CAATASVGSPGELFF
TRBV29-1 CSVSTGGGNQPQHF
TRBV7-9 CASRSTGGSEAFF
TRBV6-4 CASRARDSNQETQYF
TRBV20-1 CSAPREAHANTGELFF